Listed below are T cell receptor beta chains from one sample, sequenced in a study of beta chain features in type 1 diabetes. This table comes from immunoSEQ multiplex PCR, and its TCRdb copy is limited to in-frame clones, with some not included. The data contain fewer than 550,000 clones, about 10% of them singletons. The specimen was naive CD4+ T cells from blood. All receptors derive from a woman aged 18-29 years in good health. Each CDR3 is given with its conserved first and last residue. D genes are given only for firm matches. Rows may omit the clone size; those that give it use once, few, many or a size class.

abundance | j_gene | v_gene | d_gene | CDR3aa | CDR3nt
NA | TRBJ2-7 | TRBV30 | NA | CAWSGLDIYF | TGTGCCTGGAGTGGGTTAGACATCTACTTC
few | TRBJ2-5 | TRBV5-1 | NA | CASSLEGGRQETQYF | TGCGCCAGCAGCTTGGAGGGTGGCAGACAAGAGACCCAGTACTTC
NA | TRBJ2-7 | TRBV7-8 | NA | CASSLPNVLALSSYEQYF | TGTGCCAGCAGCTTACCGAACGTCCTAGCGCTGAGCTCCTACGAGCAGTACTTC
NA | TRBJ2-1 | TRBV5-1 | NA | CASSLTGRGRNEQFF | TGCGCCAGCAGCTTGACCGGGAGAGGTAGGAATGAGCAGTTCTTC
few | TRBJ1-1 | TRBV27 | NA | CASSLSTLNTEAFF | TGTGCCAGCAGTTTAAGTACATTGAACACTGAAGCTTTCTTT
NA | TRBJ2-1 | TRBV2 | TRBD1 | CASRDRGAYNEQFF | TGTGCCAGCAGAGACAGGGGGGCCTACAATGAGCAGTTCTTC
NA | TRBJ2-4 | TRBV18 | NA | CASSQDSVKNIQYF | TGTGCCAGCTCACAGGACTCTGTCAAAAACATTCAGTACTTC
few | TRBJ2-3 | TRBV7-2 | NA | CASSSQGTDTQYF | TGTGCCAGCAGCTCCCAGGGCACAGATACGCAGTATTTT
NA | TRBJ2-1 | TRBV7-2 | NA | CASSLERMGAEQFF | TGTGCCAGCAGCTTAGAGAGGATGGGGGCCGAGCAGTTCTTC
few | TRBJ1-3 | TRBV9 | NA | CASSASRSSGNTIYF | TGTGCCAGCAGCGCAAGCAGGAGTTCCGGAAACACCATATATTTT
few | TRBJ2-3 | TRBV18 | NA | CASSPPKSSRTQYF | TGTGCCAGCTCACCACCGAAGAGTTCCCGTACGCAGTATTTT
NA | TRBJ2-1 | TRBV10-3 | TRBD2 | CAISDETSGRGEQFF | TGTGCCATCAGTGATGAGACTAGCGGGAGAGGTGAGCAGTTCTTC
few | TRBJ2-6 | TRBV7-2 | NA | CASSFSVSGANVLTF | TGTGCCAGCAGCTTCTCAGTATCTGGGGCCAACGTCCTGACTTTC
NA | TRBJ2-5 | TRBV7-2 | TRBD2 | CASSLELAGGSVSTQYF | TGTGCCAGCAGCTTAGAGCTAGCGGGAGGTAGCGTTTCGACCCAGTACTTC
few | TRBJ2-3 | TRBV15 | NA | CATSRDRGSPDTQYF | TGTGCCACCAGCAGAGATCGGGGAAGTCCAGATACGCAGTATTTT
NA | TRBJ2-5 | TRBV7-2 | NA | CASSLEQPETQYF | TGTGCCAGCAGCTTAGAACAGCCAGAGACCCAGTACTTC
NA | TRBJ2-5 | TRBV7-2 | TRBD2 | CASSLAGGPVETQYF | TGTGCCAGCAGTCTAGCGGGAGGGCCGGTTGAGACCCAGTACTTC
NA | TRBJ2-3 | TRBV7-2 | NA | CASSLRRVADTQYF | TGTGCCAGCAGCTTAAGGCGGGTGGCAGATACGCAGTATTTT
few | TRBJ2-1 | TRBV25-1 | NA | CASSEPSTEQFF | TGTGCCAGCAGTGAACCGTCCACAGAGCAGTTCTTC
NA | TRBJ1-2 | TRBV28 | NA | CASSGTAGGSGYTF | TGTGCCAGCAGTGGCACGGCAGGAGGTTCTGGCTACACCTTC
few | TRBJ2-7 | TRBV5-6 | TRBD1 | CASSPLDRSAYEQYF | TGTGCCAGCAGCCCGTTGGACAGGTCGGCGTACGAGCAGTACTTC
NA | TRBJ2-5 | TRBV11-2 | TRBD2 | CASSRGRAVGETQYF | TGTGCCAGCAGCCGCGGGAGGGCGGTTGGAGAGACCCAGTACTTC
few | TRBJ2-7 | TRBV7-2 | TRBD1 | CASRDGTGPYEQYF | TGTGCCAGCAGGGATGGGACAGGACCCTACGAGCAGTACTTC
few | TRBJ1-2 | TRBV7-8 | TRBD1 | CASSPGGGNYGYTF | TGTGCCAGCAGCCCAGGGGGTGGGAACTATGGCTACACCTTC
NA | TRBJ1-3 | TRBV13 | NA | CASSLGAPGGNTIYF | TGTGCCAGCAGCCTGGGGGCGCCGGGAGGAAACACCATATATTTT
few | TRBJ2-5 | TRBV7-2 | NA | CASSLGRGGPRGETQYF | TGTGCCAGCAGCTTAGGGCGCGGGGGCCCCCGGGGAGAGACCCAGTACTTC
NA | TRBJ2-7 | TRBV10-3 | NA | CAHGTRAYEQYF | TGTGCCCACGGGACAAGGGCCTACGAGCAGTACTTC
few | TRBJ2-3 | TRBV7-8 | TRBD1 | CASSPRGRTGSTDTQYF | TGTGCCAGCAGCCCTAGAGGGCGGACAGGGAGCACAGATACGCAGTATTTT
NA | TRBJ2-6 | TRBV28 | TRBD1 | CASSLPKDREVSGANVLTF | TGTGCCAGCAGTCTTCCCAAGGACAGGGAAGTCTCTGGGGCCAACGTCCTGACTTTC